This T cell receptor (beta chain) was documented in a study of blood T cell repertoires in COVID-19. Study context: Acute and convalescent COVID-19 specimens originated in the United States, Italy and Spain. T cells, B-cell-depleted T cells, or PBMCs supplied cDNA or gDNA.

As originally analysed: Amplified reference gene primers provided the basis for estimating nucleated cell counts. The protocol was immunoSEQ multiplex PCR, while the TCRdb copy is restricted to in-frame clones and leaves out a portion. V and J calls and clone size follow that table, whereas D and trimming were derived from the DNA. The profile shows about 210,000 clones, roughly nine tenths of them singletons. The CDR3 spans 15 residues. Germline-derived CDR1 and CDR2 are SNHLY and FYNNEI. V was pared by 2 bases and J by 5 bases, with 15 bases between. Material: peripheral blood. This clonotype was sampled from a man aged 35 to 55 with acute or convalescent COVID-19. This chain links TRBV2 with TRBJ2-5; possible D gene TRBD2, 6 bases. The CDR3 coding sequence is TGTGCCAGCAGTGAAAGGGACTCGACTCCGGAGACCCAGTACTTC. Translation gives CASSERDSTPETQYF.